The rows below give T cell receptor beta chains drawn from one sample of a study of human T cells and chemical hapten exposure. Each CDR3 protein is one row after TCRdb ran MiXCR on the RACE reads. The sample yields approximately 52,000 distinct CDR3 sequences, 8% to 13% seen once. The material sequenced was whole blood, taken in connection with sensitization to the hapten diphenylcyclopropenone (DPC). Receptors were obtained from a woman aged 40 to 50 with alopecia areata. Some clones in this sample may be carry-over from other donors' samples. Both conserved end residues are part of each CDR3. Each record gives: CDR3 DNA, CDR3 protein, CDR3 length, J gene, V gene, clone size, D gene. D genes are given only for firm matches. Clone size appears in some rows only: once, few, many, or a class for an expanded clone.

CDR3nt: TGTGCCAGCTCTGGGACAGGGGGCTGGTCCAACTATGGCTACACCTTC
CDR3aa: CASSGTGGWSNYGYTF
len: 16
j_gene: TRBJ1-2
v_gene: TRBV6-2/TRBV6-3
abundance: -
d_gene: TRBD1

CDR3nt: TGCAGTGCTAGCTCCGGGACAGGGTCTGGCGCAGATACGCAGTATTTT
CDR3aa: CSASSGTGSGADTQYF
len: 16
j_gene: TRBJ2-3
v_gene: TRBV20-1
abundance: few
d_gene: TRBD1

CDR3nt: TGTGCCAGCAGTTTAAGTCAGCATTATGGCTACACCTTC
CDR3aa: CASSLSQHYGYTF
len: 13
j_gene: TRBJ1-2
v_gene: TRBV28
abundance: few
d_gene: -

CDR3nt: TGTGCCAGCAGCTTACGGCAGAACTATGAGGGCTACACCTTC
CDR3aa: CASSLRQNYEGYTF
len: 14
j_gene: TRBJ1-2
v_gene: TRBV7-8
abundance: -
d_gene: -

CDR3nt: TGTGCCAGCAGCTTAGGGTCCGGCGAGCAGTACTTC
CDR3aa: CASSLGSGEQYF
len: 12
j_gene: TRBJ2-7
v_gene: TRBV13
abundance: few
d_gene: -

CDR3nt: TGTGCCAGCTCACCCTTACAGGGGCCCCAAGAGACCCAGTACTTC
CDR3aa: CASSPLQGPQETQYF
len: 15
j_gene: TRBJ2-5
v_gene: TRBV18
abundance: few
d_gene: TRBD1

CDR3nt: TGTGCCAGCAGTGTACAGGGGTCGGATTCACCCCTCCACTTT
CDR3aa: CASSVQGSDSPLHF
len: 14
j_gene: TRBJ1-6
v_gene: TRBV2
abundance: -
d_gene: TRBD1

CDR3nt: TGTGCCAGCAGTAACCCCAGGGGAAGCTACGAGCAGTACTTC
CDR3aa: CASSNPRGSYEQYF
len: 14
j_gene: TRBJ2-7
v_gene: TRBV6-1
abundance: -
d_gene: -

CDR3nt: TGTGCCAGCAGTTCTATGGGTCTAGCGGCGGGTAATGAGCAGTTCTTC
CDR3aa: CASSSMGLAAGNEQFF
len: 16
j_gene: TRBJ2-1
v_gene: TRBV7-2
abundance: -
d_gene: TRBD2

CDR3nt: TGCGCCAGCAGCCAAGTAGTCGGGACACTAAACACAGATACGCAGTATTTT
CDR3aa: CASSQVVGTLNTDTQYF
len: 17
j_gene: TRBJ2-3
v_gene: TRBV4-1
abundance: many
d_gene: -

CDR3nt: TGCAGCTTGCGGGATTTAGGAGAGACCCAGTACTTC
CDR3aa: CSLRDLGETQYF
len: 12
j_gene: TRBJ2-5
v_gene: TRBV29-1
abundance: few
d_gene: -

CDR3nt: TGTGCCAGCAGCTCCACCGGGTACGAGCAGTACTTC
CDR3aa: CASSSTGYEQYF
len: 12
j_gene: TRBJ2-7
v_gene: TRBV5-6
abundance: few
d_gene: -

CDR3nt: TGTGCCAGCAGGCCCGGGACAGGAATTGAAAAACTGTTTTTT
CDR3aa: CASRPGTGIEKLFF
len: 14
j_gene: TRBJ1-4
v_gene: TRBV12-3/TRBV12-4
abundance: few
d_gene: TRBD1

CDR3nt: TGTGCCAGCAGGTTCCGGACGGAGATCACTGAAGCTTTCTTT
CDR3aa: CASRFRTEITEAFF
len: 14
j_gene: TRBJ1-1
v_gene: TRBV12-3/TRBV12-4
abundance: many
d_gene: -

CDR3nt: TGTGCCAGCAGTTTTATGGGTTCAGGGACTGAAGCTTTCTTT
CDR3aa: CASSFMGSGTEAFF
len: 14
j_gene: TRBJ1-1
v_gene: TRBV12-3/TRBV12-4
abundance: -
d_gene: -

CDR3nt: TGTGCCAGCAGCGAGACTCTCCAAGAGACCCAGTACTTC
CDR3aa: CASSETLQETQYF
len: 13
j_gene: TRBJ2-5
v_gene: TRBV5-4
abundance: -
d_gene: -

CDR3nt: TGCAGTTGTGGGGGGGTAACAGATACGCAGTATTTT
CDR3aa: CSCGGVTDTQYF
len: 12
j_gene: TRBJ2-3
v_gene: TRBV20-1
abundance: many
d_gene: TRBD2

CDR3nt: TGTGCCAGCAGCTTCGTCCGGGGGGCGGCCACCGGGGAGCTGTTTTTT
CDR3aa: CASSFVRGAATGELFF
len: 16
j_gene: TRBJ2-2
v_gene: TRBV5-8
abundance: -
d_gene: -